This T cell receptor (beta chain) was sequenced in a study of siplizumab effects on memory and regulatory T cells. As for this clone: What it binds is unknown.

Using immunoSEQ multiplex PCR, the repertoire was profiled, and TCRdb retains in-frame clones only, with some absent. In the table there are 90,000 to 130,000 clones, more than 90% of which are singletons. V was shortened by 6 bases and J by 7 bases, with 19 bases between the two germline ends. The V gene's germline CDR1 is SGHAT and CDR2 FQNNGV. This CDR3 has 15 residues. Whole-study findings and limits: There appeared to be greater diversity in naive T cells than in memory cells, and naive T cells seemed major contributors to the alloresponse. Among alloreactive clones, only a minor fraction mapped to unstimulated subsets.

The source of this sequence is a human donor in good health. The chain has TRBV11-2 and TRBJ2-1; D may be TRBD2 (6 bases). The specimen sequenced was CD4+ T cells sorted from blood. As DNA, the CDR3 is TGTGCCAGCAGAGGATGGGGGAGGCGAGGAAATGAGCAGTTCTTC. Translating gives CASRGWGRRGNEQFF.